The 23 T cell receptor beta chains below come from one sample, sequenced in a study of T-cell reconstitution after alpha-beta-depleted transplantation in children. Molecular barcoding with unique molecular identifiers was used for the TCRbeta library. TCRdb re-called the PCR reads with MiXCR, one entry per CDR3 protein. The data show a few hundred thousand distinct CDR3 sequences, 10% seen once. The specimen was PBMCs, collected before TCRalphabeta/CD19-depleted stem cell transplant. These receptors were obtained from a boy under two years old with acute myeloid leukemia, due to receive a stem cell transplant.

The sample holds many counts of this clonotype. The genes are TRBV24-1 and TRBJ2-1, with D perhaps given as TRBD1 or TRBD2 (5 bases each). Germline-derived CDR1 and CDR2 are KGHDR and SFDVKD. Trimming pared 3 bases from V and 8 bases from J, leaving 19 bases between. CDR3 size: 16 residues. CDR3 in amino acids: CATSDPGPRSRDEQFF. For the CDR3, the DNA is TGTGCCACCAGTGATCCGGGACCCCGAAGTAGGGATGAGCAGTTCTTC.

This clonotype showed up many times. The J gene is TRBJ2-5, the V gene TRBV7-8; TRBD2 is a possible D gene (10 bases). V lost 3 bases and J lost 6, with 38 bases in between. Germline V CDR1 and CDR2: SGHVS, FQNEAQ. The CDR3 covers 22 residues. The CDR3, as DNA: TGTGCCAGCAGCTTGCCTTTTCGCCCGGGACAGGGACGACTAGCGGGCACACAGACCCAGTACTTC. Its translation is CASSLPFRPGQGRLAGTQTQYF.

This clonotype was observed many times. The chain is built from TRBV2 and TRBJ2-4; maybe TRBD2 (5 bases). The germline V gene encodes CDR1 SNHLY and CDR2 FYNNEI. Trimming cost V 7 bases and J 2 bases, with 18 bases left between them. The CDR3 covers 16 residues. The CDR3 DNA reads as TGTGCCAGCACCGAGCCTACCCGGGAATCCAAAAACATTCAGTACTTC. It specifies CASTEPTRESKNIQYF.

This clonotype was counted a few times. The V call is TRBV12-3 or TRBV12-4, the J call TRBJ2-7; D is uncertain. V was cut by 2 bases and J by 7 bases, with 9 bases left in between. This CDR3 region has 12 residues. The CDR3 reads CASSLIRLEQYF. The DNA of the CDR3 is TGTGCCAGCAGTTTAATTCGATTGGAGCAGTACTTC.

This clonotype was seen at least ten times. V is TRBV24-1 and J is TRBJ2-3; either TRBD1 or TRBD2 may supply D (5 bases each). The CDR3 consists of 14 residues. Looked up from germline, CDR1 is KGHDR and CDR2 is SFDVKD. V lost 5 bases and J 3 bases, leaving 11 bases between the germline ends. The CDR3 loop is CATSVGAGTDTQYF. DNA of the CDR3: TGTGCCACCAGTGTCGGGGCCGGTACAGATACGCAGTATTTT.

This clonotype was counted many times. The CDR3 sequence is CASSLLAASNYGYTF. CDR3 bases: TGTGCCAGCAGTTTATTGGCAGCCTCAAACTATGGCTACACCTTC. This rearrangement joins TRBV27 to TRBJ1-2; D gene uncertain. V gave up 1 base and J gave up 2 bases, with 11 bases separating them. Germline V gene sequence: CDR1 MNHEY, CDR2 SMNVEV (reference sequence). This CDR3 comprises 15 residues.

This rearrangement joins TRBV5-1 to TRBJ2-7; 9 bases line up with TRBD1. This CDR3 has 15 residues. After removal of 4 bases from V and 3 bases from J, the junction contained 8 bases not matched to a gene. Looked up from germline, CDR1 is SGHRS and CDR2 is YFSETQ. The CDR3 protein is CASSTRTGEIYEQYF. The CDR3 bases are TGCGCCAGCAGCACCAGGACAGGGGAGATCTACGAGCAGTACTTC.

This clonotype was seen at least ten times. The rearrangement joins TRBV20-1 to TRBJ1-1; D gene ambiguous. The CDR3 contains 15 residues. V was shortened by 0 bases and J by 4 bases, with 15 bases between the two germline ends. Germline values: CDR1 DFQATT, CDR2 SNEGSKA (reference sequence). The CDR3: CSARDQAGLGTEAFF. The CDR3 nucleotides read TGCAGTGCTAGAGATCAGGCCGGGTTGGGCACTGAAGCTTTCTTT.

J is TRBJ1-2 and V is TRBV5-1; no clear D gene. CDR1 is SGHRS and CDR2 is YFSETQ in the germline V gene. The CDR3 totals 12 residues. V gave up 4 bases and J gave up 6 bases, with 10 bases separating them. The CDR3 is CASSLDFNGYTF. DNA for the CDR3: TGCGCCAGCAGCCTTGACTTTAATGGCTACACCTTC.

This clonotype was found many times. The chain recombines TRBV3-1 with TRBJ2-2, with 13 bases that match TRBD2. V trimming: 1 base; J trimming: 5 bases; junction bases outside the gene matches: 4. The V gene's germline CDR1 is LGHDT and CDR2 YNNKEL (reference sequence). The CDR3 spans 17 residues. The CDR3 sequence: CASSQVGTSGATGELFF. The CDR3 DNA reads TGTGCCAGCAGCCAAGTAGGGACTAGCGGGGCAACCGGGGAGCTGTTTTTT.

This clonotype appeared many times. The chain uses TRBV5-6 and TRBJ2-5; D gene ambiguous. The germline CDR1 and CDR2 sequences are SGHDT and YYEEEE. V lost 5 bases and J 4 bases, leaving 15 bases between the germline ends. CDR3 length equals 14 residues. CDR3 DNA sequence: TGTGCCAGCAGACCGACGGAGCCCGGAGAGACCCAGTACTTC. It encodes CASRPTEPGETQYF.

This clonotype was seen at least ten times. The chain is built from TRBV12-3 or TRBV12-4 and TRBJ1-2; D perhaps matches TRBD1 (6 bases). The CDR3 is 13 residues long. Trimming took off 4 bases at V and 4 bases at J, with 10 bases between the two ends. CDR3 in amino acids: CASSYGQLYGYTF. The DNA for the CDR3 is TGTGCCAGCAGTTATGGACAGCTCTATGGCTACACCTTC.

This clonotype was counted at least ten times. The genes are TRBV5-1 and TRBJ1-1; 10 positions match TRBD1. Germline assignment: CDR1 SGHRS and CDR2 YFSETQ. The CDR3 is 13 residues long. Trimming took 5 bases from V and 6 from J; bases not matched to a gene: 4. The CDR3 nucleotides read TGCGCCAGCAGACCGGGACAGGGGCCTGAAGCTTTCTTT. It encodes CASRPGQGPEAFF.

With respect to this clonotype: A much more abundant neighbour one base away suggests this may be a read error. V is TRBV5-1 and J is TRBJ2-4; 8 bases map to TRBD2. Germline V CDR1 and CDR2: SGHRS, YFSETQ. This CDR3 has 16 amino acids. The CDR3 nucleotides read TGCGCCTGCAGCTTATTAACTAGCGGTGACAAAAACATTCAGTACTTC. This gives the protein CACSLLTSGDKNIQYF.

This clonotype was seen repeatedly, ten times or more. The chain combines TRBV19 with TRBJ1-1, with a possible D match to TRBD1 (5 bases). Per the germline V gene, CDR1 is LNHDA and CDR2 is SQIVND (reference sequence). Trimming cost V 3 bases and J 3 bases, with 17 bases left between them. This CDR3 has 16 amino acids. CDR3 protein: CASSIPWGGSDTEAFF. The CDR3 coding sequence is TGTGCCAGTAGTATCCCCTGGGGGGGTTCGGACACTGAAGCTTTCTTT. Looking up the rest from reference TRBV19 and TRBJ1-1 gives the full variable domain: DGGITQSPKYLFRKEGQNVTLSCEQNLNHDAMYWYRQDPGQGLRLIYYSQIVNDFQKGDIAEGYSVSREKKESFPLTVTSAQKNPTAFYLCASSIPWGGSDTEAFFGQGTRLTVV.

The J gene is TRBJ1-2, the V gene TRBV7-2; TRBD1 agrees at 9 bases. This CDR3 has 15 amino acids. Germline CDR1 is SGHTA and CDR2 is FQGNSA. V lost 4 bases, J lost 7 bases, and 10 bases stayed unmatched. The CDR3 DNA sequence: TGTGCCAGCAGCTCCTCCGGGACAGGGTTAATTGGCTACACCTTC. It translates to CASSSSGTGLIGYTF.

This clonotype appeared a few times. This sequence joins TRBV19 and TRBJ1-1; 9 bases fit TRBD1. The CDR3 extends over 14 amino acids. Losses at the gene ends were 6 bases for V and 5 bases for J; bases not matched to a gene: 7. In germline, CDR1 is LNHDA, CDR2 SQIVND (reference sequence). For the CDR3, the DNA is TGTGCCAGTAGGCGCCGGGACAGGGAAACTGAAGCTTTCTTT. Encoded protein: CASRRRDRETEAFF.

At least ten counts were recorded for this clonotype. This sequence joins TRBV14 and TRBJ1-1; D is ambiguous. Germline V CDR1 and CDR2: SGHDN, FVKESK. With 4 bases removed from V and 1 base from J, the gap between germline ends came to 4 bases. The CDR3 extends over 12 amino acids. The CDR3 loop reads CASSPPNTEAFF. CDR3 nucleotides: TGTGCCAGCAGCCCCCCGAACACTGAAGCTTTCTTT.

This clonotype occurred many times. The chain employs TRBV12-3 or TRBV12-4 and TRBJ2-5; D might be TRBD1 (5 bases). V shed 3 bases and J shed 7 bases, with 12 bases lying between them. The CDR3 length is 13 residues. The CDR3 loop is CASSFQAQGTQYF. Here the CDR3 DNA reads TGTGCCAGCAGTTTCCAGGCCCAGGGGACCCAGTACTTC.

Many counts were recorded for this clonotype. The J gene is TRBJ2-4, the V gene TRBV7-2; 10 bases map to TRBD1. The J segment lost 8 bases and the V segment lost 4 bases, leaving 8 bases of the junction unmatched. The CDR3 runs to 15 residues. Germline CDR1 and CDR2: SGHTA and FQGNSA. CDR3 residues: CASSSHGTGEHIQYF. DNA of the CDR3: TGTGCCAGCAGCTCCCATGGGACAGGGGAACACATTCAGTACTTC.

This clonotype occurred a few times. This chain connects TRBV7-9 to TRBJ1-1; the D is unclear. In germline, CDR1 is SEHNR, CDR2 FQNEAQ (reference sequence). V gave up 5 bases and J gave up 3 bases, with 10 bases separating them. The CDR3 extends over 13 amino acids. The CDR3 is CASSPVRDTEAFF. In DNA form, the CDR3 reads TGTGCCAGCAGCCCGGTGAGGGACACTGAAGCTTTCTTT. The full variable domain, completed using reference TRBV7-9 and TRBJ1-1, is DTGVSQNPRHKITKRGQNVTFRCDPISEHNRLYWYRQTLGQGPEFLTYFQNEAQLEKSRLLSDRFSAERPKGSFSTLEIQRTEQGDSAMYLCASSPVRDTEAFFGQGTRLTVV.

On this clonotype: A much larger clonotype is one base distant, so this may be a read error. J is TRBJ2-7 and V is TRBV2; D uncertain. The V gene's germline CDR1 is SNHLY and CDR2 FYNNEI. V shed 7 bases and J shed 0 bases, with 13 bases lying between them. This CDR3 contains 14 residues. The CDR3 nucleotides read TGTGCCAGCAATGATGGGCGGATCTCCTACGAGCAGTACTTC. Amino acid sequence: CASNDGRISYEQYF.

At least ten counts were recorded for this clonotype. The chain carries TRBV5-1 and TRBJ2-2; D gene unclear. V shed 2 bases and J shed 0 bases, with 8 bases lying between them. The germline gives CDR1 SGHRS, CDR2 YFSETQ. The CDR3 consists of 15 residues. CDR3 nucleotides: TGCGCCAGCAGCTTTGCGGTCGCGAACACCGGGGAGCTGTTTTTT. It codes for CASSFAVANTGELFF.